Each of the 25 T cell receptor beta chains below was sequenced from the same sample in a study of brain T cells in children with intractable seizures. Using immunoSEQ multiplex PCR, the repertoire was profiled, and TCRdb retains in-frame clones only, with some absent. The sample carries around 100,000 clones, approximately 94% recorded once. The sample here was peripheral blood, taken at surgery. The receptor source for this set is a boy younger than two with hemimegalencephaly and intractable seizures.

This clone was counted once. V is TRBV5-6 and J is TRBJ2-7; D is ambiguous. The CDR3 spans 16 residues. The germline V gene encodes CDR1 SGHDT and CDR2 YYEEEE. The ends were cut back, 4 bases at V and 3 bases at J, with 20 bases in the middle. CDR3 in amino acids: CASSQRIAPLSYEQYF. The CDR3 region has the DNA TGTGCCAGCAGCCAGCGAATAGCTCCCCTTAGCTACGAGCAGTACTTC. Full variable domain (rest looked up from reference TRBV5-6 and TRBJ2-7): DAGVTQSPTHLIKTRGQQVTLRCSPKSGHDTVSWYQQALGQGPQFIFQYYEEEERQRGNFPDRFSGHQFPNYSSELNVNALLLGDSALYLCASSQRIAPLSYEQYFGPGTRLTVT.

The V gene is TRBV7-9, the J gene TRBJ2-7, with TRBD2 matching 7 bases. This CDR3 has 13 residues. The V segment lost 10 bases and the J segment 3 bases; nucleotides outside the gene matches: 9. Germline V gene lookup returns CDR1 SEHNR and CDR2 FQNEAQ (reference sequence). CDR3 nucleotides: TGTGCCACCTCGGGGGGTCAACACTACGAGCAGTACTTC. It encodes CATSGGQHYEQYF.

V usage is TRBV10-3 and J usage is TRBJ2-1, with 10 nucleotides matching TRBD1. CDR1 and CDR2 from the germline V gene are ENHRY and SYGVKD. The ends lost 7 bases at V and 5 bases at J; junction bases unmatched: 2. The length of the CDR3 is 13 residues. The CDR3 bases are TGTGCCATCACCGGGACAGGGGACAATGAGCAGTTCTTC. Translated, it gives CAITGTGDNEQFF.

The chain has TRBV18 and TRBJ2-2, with a possible D match to TRBD2 (5 bases). Trimming pared 2 bases from V and 6 bases from J, leaving 13 bases between. The CDR3 totals 15 residues. Germline V gene lookup returns CDR1 KGHSH and CDR2 LQKENI. CDR3 bases: TGTGCCAGCTCACCAGCTAGGGAGTATGCCGGGGAGCTGTTTTTT. Translated, it gives CASSPAREYAGELFF.

V is TRBV9 and J is TRBJ2-7, with 7 bases matching TRBD2. There are 14 residues in the CDR3. Per the germline V gene, CDR1 is SGDLS and CDR2 is YYNGEE. Unmatched junction bases numbered 2, after V lost 0 bases and J lost 2 bases. The chain's CDR3 is CASSVGTSPYEQYF. CDR3 DNA sequence: TGTGCCAGCAGCGTAGGGACTAGTCCCTACGAGCAGTACTTC.

Only one count was recorded for this clone. J is TRBJ2-1 and V is TRBV4-2; perhaps D is TRBD1 or TRBD2 (6 bases each). Germline V lookup: CDR1 LGHNA, CDR2 YNFKEQ. The CDR3 runs 16 residues. The V and J ends lost 3 bases and 9 bases respectively, with 21 bases between them. The DNA of the CDR3 is TGTGCCAGCAGCCAGAAGGGGGGCCCGGGAGAGGGTGAGCAGTTCTTC. Translated: CASSQKGGPGEGEQFF.

The chain is built from TRBV9 and TRBJ1-2; D is possibly TRBD1 (5 bases). Looked up from germline, CDR1 is SGDLS and CDR2 is YYNGEE. This CDR3 is built from 12 residues. The germline V and J ends were trimmed by 7 bases and 5 bases, with 12 bases remaining between them. The CDR3 spells CASSGLPYGYTF. The DNA for the CDR3 is TGTGCCAGCTCAGGGCTCCCATATGGCTACACCTTC. Supplemented by reference TRBV9 and TRBJ1-2, the full variable domain reads DSGVTQTPKHLITATGQRVTLRCSPRSGDLSVYWYQQSLDQGLQFLIQYYNGEERAKGNILERFSAQQFPDLHSELNLSSLELGDSALYFCASSGLPYGYTFGSGTRLTVV.

In DNA, the CDR3 is TGCGCCAGCAGCCAAGATCGAACTAGCGGATTCAATGAGCAGTTCTTC. Its translation: CASSQDRTSGFNEQFF. J is TRBJ2-1 and V is TRBV4-3; 8 bases are shared with TRBD2. From germline, CDR1 is LGHNA and CDR2 YSLEER. CDR3 length: 16 amino acids. V lost 0 bases and J lost 6; bases outside the gene matches: 7.

The chain has TRBV9 and TRBJ1-2, with 10 bases aligning to TRBD1. V shed 1 base and J 6 bases; nucleotides not matched to a gene: 12. This CDR3 spans 17 amino acids. Germline V CDR1 and CDR2: SGDLS, YYNGEE. The CDR3 protein is CASSVTTDRGSIDGYTF. The CDR3 nucleotides are TGTGCCAGCAGCGTAACAACGGACAGGGGGAGTATAGATGGCTACACCTTC.

This sequence joins TRBV28 and TRBJ1-2; D is undetermined. Germline CDR1 is MDHEN and CDR2 is SYDVKM. The V end lost 6 bases, the J end lost 0 bases, and 8 bases lay between the germline ends. This CDR3 region has 13 residues. The CDR3 DNA sequence: TGTGCCAGCAGAGGCCAAGCTAACTATGGCTACACCTTC. Translation: CASRGQANYGYTF.

This clone was seen only once. The rearrangement links TRBV7-9 to TRBJ2-1; D gene uncertain. V was shortened by 2 bases and J by 8 bases, with 10 bases between the two germline ends. The V gene's germline CDR1 is SEHNR and CDR2 FQNEAQ (reference sequence). The CDR3 sequence is 13 residues long. This CDR3 is CASSLQVSDEQFF. The DNA of the CDR3 is TGTGCCAGCAGCTTACAGGTTTCCGATGAGCAGTTCTTC.

The J gene is TRBJ2-7, the V gene TRBV7-2, with 7 bases matching TRBD2. J was trimmed by 4 bases and V by 1 base; bases with no gene match: 10. This CDR3 has 16 amino acids. Germline lookup yields CDR1 SGHTA and CDR2 FQGNSA. CDR3 nucleotide sequence: TGTGCCAGCAGCTTAGATGCGGCTAGCGGAGGGTACGAGCAGTACTTC. It codes for CASSLDAASGGYEQYF.

V usage is TRBV27 and J usage is TRBJ2-5, with D maybe TRBD2 (6 bases). The CDR3 sequence is 14 residues long. CDR1 and CDR2 (germline): MNHEY, SMNVEV (reference sequence). Trimming shortened V by 0 bases and J by 5 bases, and 10 bases separated the two germline ends. The chain's CDR3 is CASSLSWAGETQYF. Here the CDR3 DNA reads TGTGCCAGCAGTTTATCATGGGCGGGGGAGACCCAGTACTTC.

The rearrangement links TRBV27 to TRBJ1-1, with D hard to call. The V and J ends lost 5 bases and 5 bases respectively, with 12 bases between them. The CDR3 runs to 13 residues. Germline CDR1 is MNHEY and CDR2 is SMNVEV (reference sequence). The CDR3 region is CASSLLGWTEAFF. The CDR3 DNA is TGTGCCAGCAGTCTCCTAGGTTGGACTGAAGCTTTCTTT.

The J gene is TRBJ2-5, the V gene TRBV5-5, with D tentatively TRBD1 (5 bases). Looked up from germline, CDR1 is SGHKS and CDR2 is YYEKEE (reference sequence). V was pared by 5 bases and J by 2 bases, with 10 bases between. The CDR3 sequence is 13 residues long. The CDR3: CASSSDIQETQYF. CDR3 bases: TGTGCCAGCAGTTCGGACATACAAGAGACCCAGTACTTC.

V is TRBV2 and J is TRBJ2-2, with 10 positions matching TRBD2. The CDR3 is 15 residues long. The junction had 8 bases not matched to a gene; V was cut back by 9 bases and J by 4 bases. The V gene's germline CDR1 is SNHLY and CDR2 FYNNEI. The CDR3 spells CASKGGLALTGELFF. The DNA of the CDR3 is TGTGCCAGTAAGGGGGGACTAGCGCTCACCGGGGAGCTGTTTTTT.

This sequence joins TRBV7-2 and TRBJ2-7; 7 nucleotides line up with TRBD2. Trimming removed 5 bases from V and 2 bases from J; junction bases left unmatched: 12. Germline V gene sequence: CDR1 SGHTA, CDR2 FQGNSA. This CDR3 region has 16 residues. The CDR3: CASSLLWGRVTYEQYF. CDR3 coding DNA: TGTGCCAGCAGCCTTTTATGGGGGAGGGTCACCTACGAGCAGTACTTC. Looking up the rest from reference TRBV7-2 and TRBJ2-7 gives the full variable domain: GAGVSQSPSNKVTEKGKDVELRCDPISGHTALYWYRQSLGQGLEFLIYFQGNSAPDKSGLPSDRFSAERTGGSVSTLTIQRTQQEDSAVYLCASSLLWGRVTYEQYFGPGTRLTVT.

The chain links TRBV7-9 to TRBJ2-7; TRBD2 might be the D (5 bases). This CDR3 has 12 residues. The germline CDR1 and CDR2 sequences are SEHNR and FQNEAQ (reference sequence). V gave up 1 base and J gave up 12 bases, with 13 bases separating them. In DNA, the CDR3 is TGTGCCAGCAGCTTAGACAAAAGAGGAGGGTACTTC. It translates to CASSLDKRGGYF.

The rearrangement uses TRBV11-2 and TRBJ1-6; D ambiguous. The germline V gene has CDR1 SGHAT and CDR2 FQNNGV. This CDR3 spans 14 amino acids. The V gene lost 5 bases and the J gene lost 6 bases, with 11 bases spanning the gap. CDR3 loop: CASSETGANSPLHF. The CDR3 bases are TGTGCCAGCAGCGAGACGGGAGCTAATTCACCCCTCCACTTT.

A remark on this clone: Additional DNA sequences in this sample encode the identical CDR3. This rearrangement joins TRBV20-1 to TRBJ2-1; D is uncertain. The germline V gene encodes CDR1 DFQATT and CDR2 SNEGSKA (reference sequence). The CDR3 runs 10 residues. V was trimmed by 5 bases and J by 5 bases, leaving 4 bases between them. This CDR3 is CSAFNNEQFF. Written as DNA, the CDR3 is TGCAGTGCTTTCAACAATGAGCAGTTCTTC.

The chain has TRBV7-2 and TRBJ2-1; 7 bases align to TRBD2. Trimming took 1 base from V and 11 from J; bases not matched to a gene: 11. Germline CDR1 SGHTA, CDR2 FQGNSA. The CDR3 extends over 15 amino acids. CDR3 nucleotide sequence: TGTGCCAGCAGCTTAGAGGGTTTGGGAGGGGACCAGCAGTTCTTC. Amino acid sequence: CASSLEGLGGDQQFF.

This rearrangement joins TRBV6-2 or TRBV6-3 to TRBJ2-1, with 10 bases aligning to TRBD2. This CDR3 is 16 amino acids long. Trimming at V came to 2 bases and at J to 8 bases, leaving 9 bases not matched to a gene. Per germline, CDR1 MNHEY and CDR2 SVGEGT. CDR3 sequence reads: CASSYPLAGISHEQFF. DNA for the CDR3: TGTGCCAGCAGTTACCCACTAGCGGGGATTTCTCATGAGCAGTTCTTC.

V gene TRBV3-1 (or the pseudogene TRBV3-2) combines with J gene TRBJ2-1, with D tentatively TRBD1 (5 bases). CDR1 is LGHDT and CDR2 is YNNKEL in the germline V gene (reference sequence). Trimming pared 4 bases from V and 12 bases from J, leaving 13 bases between. The length of the CDR3 is 12 residues. CDR3: CASSRTGQGQFF. DNA for the CDR3: TGTGCCAGCAGCCGAACCGGGCAGGGGCAGTTCTTC.

This clone was observed a few times. V usage is TRBV6-2 or TRBV6-3 and J usage is TRBJ1-1; D gene ambiguous. V was clipped by 2 bases and J by 2 bases, with 3 bases between them. CDR3 length: 12 residues. From germline, CDR1 is MNHEY and CDR2 SVGEGT. This CDR3 reads CASSYPNTEAFF. In nucleotides, the CDR3 is TGTGCCAGCAGTTACCCTAACACTGAAGCTTTCTTT.

The chain is built from TRBV7-3 and TRBJ2-3, with a weak D call TRBD1 (6 bases). The germline V gene encodes CDR1 SGHTA and CDR2 FQGTGA. CDR3 length: 12 residues. Trimming took off 4 bases at V and 5 bases at J, with 7 bases between the two ends. CDR3 sequence: CASSSRGDTQYF. The CDR3 nucleotides read TGTGCCAGCAGCTCCAGGGGAGATACGCAGTATTTT.